This TCR beta chain came from a study of T cells after yellow fever vaccination. Overall study context: Where fractions had low cell numbers, libraries were prepared from them with the SMART-Seq v4 Ultra Low Input RNA kit.

MiXCR, applied by TCRdb to the 5' RACE reads, yields one record per CDR3 protein. The sample yields around 110,000 distinct CDR3 sequences, under 9% seen once. Study observations and caveats: A weaker but faster secondary response was observed, peaking on day 5 versus 15.

For this clonotype: The antigen is unknown.

This CDR3 is 17 amino acids long. CDR1 and CDR2 from the germline V gene are DFQATT and SNEGSKA (reference sequence). Trimming cost V 4 bases and J 4 bases; bases outside gene matches: 7. The input for sequencing was CD8+ T cells sorted from PBMCs, taken 45 days after the yellow fever booster vaccination. The chain combines TRBV20-1 with TRBJ2-1; 16 positions agree with TRBD2. This sequence originates from a man aged 30-40 years who received the YFV17D yellow fever vaccine. This chain's CDR3 is CSAMGLAGGIPYNEQFF. In nucleotides, the CDR3 is TGCAGTGCTATGGGACTAGCGGGAGGGATTCCATACAATGAGCAGTTCTTC.